Presented here are 17 T cell receptor beta chains from one specimen sequenced in a study of patients and donors after allogeneic stem cell transplantation. TCRdb called the RT-PCR reads again in MiXCR, with one record for every CDR3 protein. The sample contains approximately 24,000 distinct CDR3 sequences, about 45% of which appear only once. Sequencing was done on a sample of blood, either unsorted or a sorted T cell fraction (not recorded which). The origin of the receptors is a human donor who was either an allogeneic HSCT recipient or a stem cell or donor lymphocyte infusion donor (not recorded which). It is not recorded whose cells these are; they may come from a transplant donor.

This clonotype was counted only a few times. The chain carries TRBV6-5 and TRBJ1-1; no definite D call. CDR1 is MNHEY, CDR2 SVGAGI, per germline. This CDR3 comprises 16 residues. V was cut by 1 base and J by 3 bases, with 15 bases left in between. CDR3 sequence reads: CASSYFQTRQDTEAFF. For the CDR3, the DNA is TGTGCCAGCAGTTACTTTCAGACACGTCAGGACACTGAAGCTTTCTTT.

V gene TRBV10-3 combines with J gene TRBJ2-3; D unresolved. The CDR3 spans 15 residues. Germline assignment: CDR1 ENHRY and CDR2 SYGVKD. Trimming removed 3 bases from V and 0 bases from J, with 10 bases in between. The CDR3 protein is CAISDRMPSTDTQYF. The CDR3 bases are TGTGCCATCAGTGACCGCATGCCTAGCACAGATACGCAGTATTTT.

V gene TRBV3-1 combines with J gene TRBJ1-5, with TRBD1 as a possible D gene (5 bases). Trimming pared 3 bases from V and 3 bases from J, leaving 9 bases between. The CDR3 loop spans 14 amino acids. Germline values: CDR1 LGHDT, CDR2 YNNKEL (reference sequence). CDR3 nucleotide sequence: TGTGCCAGCAGCCAGTGGGGGAACAATCAGCCCCAGCATTTT. It encodes CASSQWGNNQPQHF.

V is TRBV5-1 and J is TRBJ1-2; D may be TRBD1 (6 bases). This CDR3 region has 13 residues. Trimming pared 1 base from V and 3 bases from J, leaving 7 bases between. Germline CDR1 is SGHRS and CDR2 is YFSETQ. The CDR3 DNA follows: TGCGCCAGCAGCTTGAACAGGGACTATGGCTACACCTTC. Translation gives CASSLNRDYGYTF.

The J gene is TRBJ2-3, the V gene TRBV24-1, with 8 nucleotides matching TRBD2. The CDR3 totals 14 residues. CDR1 is KGHDR, CDR2 SFDVKD, per germline. J gave up 3 bases and V 6 bases, and 4 bases lay outside the gene matches. CDR3 amino acids: CATSQRGRTDTQYF. The CDR3 DNA is TGTGCCACCAGTCAGCGGGGGAGAACAGATACGCAGTATTTT.

CDR3 sequence (DNA): TGTGCCAGCAGCCTGGGCCCGACAGACTTGGTTGTCTATGGCTACACCTTC. It encodes CASSLGPTDLVVYGYTF. V is TRBV5-5 and J is TRBJ1-2; D is perhaps TRBD1 (5 bases). The V gene lost 4 bases and the J gene lost 4 bases, with 23 bases spanning the gap. This CDR3 is 17 amino acids long. From germline, CDR1 is SGHKS and CDR2 YYEKEE (reference sequence).

This clonotype was counted only a few times. J is TRBJ2-7 and V is TRBV7-9; 7 bases fit TRBD1. There are 15 residues in the CDR3. The germline CDR1 and CDR2 sequences are SEHNR and FQNEAQ (reference sequence). With V trimmed by 1 base and J by 2 bases, 5 bases remained unmatched. The DNA of the CDR3 is TGTGCCAGCAGCTTAGTGTGGGGACAGACCTACGAGCAGTACTTC. Its translation is CASSLVWGQTYEQYF. Filled out from reference TRBV7-9 and TRBJ2-7, the complete variable domain reads DTGVSQNPRHKITKRGQNVTFRCDPISEHNRLYWYRQTLGQGPEFLTYFQNEAQLEKSRLLSDRFSAERPKGSFSTLEIQRTEQGDSAMYLCASSLVWGQTYEQYFGPGTRLTVT.

The chain uses TRBV18 and TRBJ2-7, with 7 bases aligning to TRBD1. The CDR3 is 14 amino acids. The V and J ends lost 0 bases and 3 bases, in that order; junction bases with no gene match: 2. CDR1 and CDR2 (germline): KGHSH, LQKENI. CDR3 in amino acids: CASSPPTGFYEQYF. The CDR3 bases are TGTGCCAGCTCACCACCGACAGGGTTCTACGAGCAGTACTTC.

The V and J genes are TRBV5-1 and TRBJ1-2; tentatively, D is TRBD1 (5 bases). Germline CDR1 and CDR2: SGHRS and YFSETQ. Trimming stripped 1 base from V and 0 bases from J, with 10 bases between. The CDR3 is made up of 15 amino acids. This CDR3 is CASSLWGTANYGYTF. The CDR3 nucleotides are TGCGCCAGCAGCTTGTGGGGGACGGCTAACTATGGCTACACCTTC.

This clonotype was observed at least ten times. The chain couples TRBV6-1 to TRBJ1-3; D is undetermined. The CDR3 is 15 residues long. Trimming cost V 0 bases and J 0 bases, with 6 bases left between them. Germline V gene sequence: CDR1 MNHNS, CDR2 SASEGT. In nucleotides, the CDR3 is TGTGCCAGCAGTGAAGCCGGCCACTCTGGAAACACCATATATTTT. As protein: CASSEAGHSGNTIYF.

This chain links TRBV5-1 with TRBJ2-3; D is possibly TRBD1 or TRBD2 (5 bases each). Per the germline V gene, CDR1 is SGHRS and CDR2 is YFSETQ. Trimming cost V 10 bases and J 6 bases, with 24 bases left between them. This CDR3 is 15 amino acids long. The CDR3 loop is CASRGSGALGDTQYF. CDR3 sequence (DNA): TGCGCCTCAAGGGGAAGCGGAGCCTTGGGGGATACGCAGTATTTT.

This clonotype was picked up a small number of times. The chain recombines TRBV20-1 with TRBJ1-1; D unresolved. Germline values: CDR1 DFQATT, CDR2 SNEGSKA (reference sequence). This CDR3 spans 16 amino acids. V dropped 0 bases and J dropped 4 bases, with 18 bases sitting between them. The CDR3 region has the DNA TGCAGTGCTAGAGACAACTTGAACCCGGCGGGCACTGAAGCTTTCTTT. Translated: CSARDNLNPAGTEAFF.

A few counts support this clonotype. The gene calls are TRBV6-5 and TRBJ2-1; the match to TRBD2 covers 10 bases. The V gene's germline CDR1 is MNHEY and CDR2 SVGAGI. The V and J ends lost 2 bases and 9 bases, in that order; junction bases with no gene match: 7. There are 15 residues in the CDR3. The CDR3 reads CASSYGLAGVSEQFF. As DNA, the CDR3 is TGTGCCAGCAGTTACGGTCTAGCGGGAGTTAGTGAGCAGTTCTTC.

The chain joins TRBV20-1 to TRBJ2-7, with TRBD1 matching over 8 bases. The germline V gene has CDR1 DFQATT and CDR2 SNEGSKA (reference sequence). J gave up 3 bases and V 2 bases, and 9 bases lay outside the gene matches. CDR3 length: 15 amino acids. The CDR3 sequence is CSARMMRQGIYEQYF. CDR3 nucleotides: TGCAGTGCTAGAATGATGAGACAGGGGATCTACGAGCAGTACTTC.

The chain carries TRBV2 and TRBJ1-5; 8 nucleotides match TRBD1. CDR3 size: 13 residues. From germline, CDR1 is SNHLY and CDR2 FYNNEI. The J segment lost 7 bases and the V segment lost 4 bases, leaving 3 bases of the junction unmatched. The CDR3 reads CASSGDRGQPQHF. As DNA, the CDR3 is TGTGCCAGCAGTGGAGACAGGGGACAGCCCCAGCATTTT.

This clonotype was found once. CDR3 DNA sequence: TGTGCCAGCAGTTCCCGACAGGGCTCCTATAATTCACCCCTCCACTTT. It encodes CASSSRQGSYNSPLHF. The chain couples TRBV6-6 to TRBJ1-6; 7 positions match TRBD1. Germline V lookup: CDR1 MNHNY, CDR2 SVGAGI (reference sequence). V was pared by 4 bases and J by 0 bases, with 3 bases of the junction left unmatched. The CDR3 is 16 residues long.

As DNA, the CDR3 is TGTGCCAGCAGCGTAGCTGGACAAGGATGGGCCGGGGAGCTGTTTTTT. This codes for CASSVAGQGWAGELFF. The V gene is TRBV9, the J gene TRBJ2-2; tentatively, D is TRBD1 (5 bases). The germline V and J ends were trimmed by 0 bases and 6 bases, with 15 bases remaining between them. The CDR3 is 16 residues long. Germline V lookup: CDR1 SGDLS, CDR2 YYNGEE.